The 22 T cell receptor beta chains listed next were all sequenced from one sample in a study of early T cells in non-severe SARS-CoV-2 infection. Using its own MiXCR run on the 5' RACE reads, TCRdb lists one record per CDR3 protein. The sample consists of about 48,000 distinct CDR3 sequences, about 9.2% of them appearing once. The sequencing sample was made of whole blood. Every receptor here comes from an adult who was a healthcare worker with PCR-confirmed SARS-CoV-2 infection or an uninfected control (not recorded which).

The V gene is TRBV7-9, the J gene TRBJ2-7; D might be TRBD1 (5 bases). The CDR3 sequence is 14 residues long. Germline loops: CDR1 SEHNR, CDR2 FQNEAQ (reference sequence). Trimming cost V 5 bases and J 1 base, with 12 bases left between them. CDR3 DNA: TGTGCCAGCAGCATCTCGGACACGTCCTACGAGCAGTACTTC. This gives the protein CASSISDTSYEQYF. Full variable domain (remainder filled in from reference TRBV7-9 and TRBJ2-7): DTGVSQNPRHKITKRGQNVTFRCDPISEHNRLYWYRQTLGQGPEFLTYFQNEAQLEKSRLLSDRFSAERPKGSFSTLEIQRTEQGDSAMYLCASSISDTSYEQYFGPGTRLTVT.

This clonotype was detected only a few times. J is TRBJ2-1 and V is TRBV29-1; possible D gene TRBD2, 6 bases. The CDR3 loop spans 12 amino acids. The ends were cut back, 3 bases at V and 10 bases at J, with 13 bases in the middle. Germline assignment: CDR1 SQVTM and CDR2 ANQGSEA. The CDR3 reads CSVEVGGSEQFF. CDR3 DNA: TGCAGCGTTGAGGTCGGAGGGAGCGAGCAGTTCTTC.

This clonotype was seen at least ten times. This chain uses TRBV19 with TRBJ2-1, with 8 nucleotides matching TRBD2. The CDR3 sequence is 15 residues long. Germline lookup yields CDR1 LNHDA and CDR2 SQIVND (reference sequence). V lost 3 bases, J lost 9 bases, and 10 bases stayed unmatched. CDR3 nucleotide sequence: TGTGCCAGTAGTATCCCATCGGGGCGGGAGGTTGAGCAGTTCTTC. It specifies CASSIPSGREVEQFF.

This clonotype was counted many times. The chain uses TRBV28 and TRBJ2-7; TRBD1 might be the D (6 bases). V was cut by 7 bases and J by 1 base, with 17 bases left in between. The V gene's germline CDR1 is MDHEN and CDR2 SYDVKM. The CDR3 length is 15 residues. The DNA of the CDR3 is TGTGCCAGCATCAAAGGGCCAGGGGTATCCTACGAGCAGTACTTC. Translated: CASIKGPGVSYEQYF.

This clonotype was picked up a small number of times. The V call is TRBV12-3 or TRBV12-4, the J call TRBJ2-1; 7 bases map to TRBD2. Unmatched junction bases numbered 8, after V lost 6 bases and J lost 3 bases. This CDR3 spans 15 amino acids. CDR3 amino acids: CASSPLAGVYNEQFF. The CDR3 nucleotides read TGTGCCAGCAGCCCCCTGGCGGGAGTCTACAATGAGCAGTTCTTC.

This clonotype was seen only a few times. Here the CDR3 reads CASSVNSLSYNEQFF. The DNA of the CDR3 is TGTGCCAGCAGTGTGAACAGCCTTTCCTACAATGAGCAGTTCTTC. The chain links TRBV6-1 to TRBJ2-1; D uncertain. Germline loops: CDR1 MNHNS, CDR2 SASEGT. The CDR3 has 15 residues. Trimming cost V 4 bases and J 1 base, with 11 bases left between them.

The chain combines TRBV7-9 with TRBJ1-1; D ambiguous. Germline CDR1 is SEHNR and CDR2 is FQNEAQ (reference sequence). The length of the CDR3 is 11 residues. V lost 5 bases and J lost 8, with 9 bases in between. Here the CDR3 reads CASSGVSEAFF. CDR3 DNA: TGTGCCAGCAGCGGAGTGAGCGAAGCTTTCTTT.

This clonotype was observed at least ten times. V usage is TRBV9 and J usage is TRBJ2-7; D is possibly TRBD1 (6 bases). CDR3 length: 17 amino acids. Germline V gene lookup returns CDR1 SGDLS and CDR2 YYNGEE. Trimming removed 1 base at V and 2 bases at J, with 19 bases between. DNA for the CDR3: TGTGCCAGCAGCGTATCCAGGGACACCCGGGCAACCTACGAGCAGTACTTC. Translating it yields CASSVSRDTRATYEQYF. Combining the CDR3 with reference TRBV9 and TRBJ2-7 gives the whole variable domain DSGVTQTPKHLITATGQRVTLRCSPRSGDLSVYWYQQSLDQGLQFLIQYYNGEERAKGNILERFSAQQFPDLHSELNLSSLELGDSALYFCASSVSRDTRATYEQYFGPGTRLTVT.

The chain has TRBV7-9 and TRBJ1-4; 8 bases align to TRBD1. This CDR3 has 14 residues. V lost 7 bases, J lost 6 bases, and 7 bases stayed unmatched. Germline CDR1 and CDR2: SEHNR and FQNEAQ (reference sequence). CDR3 bases: TGTGCCAGCACCGTTACAGGGGGGGATGAAAAACTGTTTTTT. Amino acids: CASTVTGGDEKLFF.

This clonotype was found many times. The rearrangement links TRBV30 to TRBJ2-2, with D uncertain. The CDR3 covers 13 residues. Germline V gene lookup returns CDR1 GTSNPN and CDR2 SVGIG (reference sequence). Trimming removed 2 bases at V and 4 bases at J, with 8 bases between. As DNA, the CDR3 is TGTGCCTGGAGTAGCCAGAGCACCGGGGAGCTGTTTTTT. It is translated as CAWSSQSTGELFF.

This clonotype was picked up a small number of times. The genes are TRBV3-1 and TRBJ2-5; D remains unclear. The CDR3 contains 14 residues. Between the trimmed V and J ends, which lost 3 bases and 1 base, there was a span of 9 bases. Germline values: CDR1 LGHDT, CDR2 YNNKEL (reference sequence). In nucleotides, the CDR3 is TGTGCCAGCAGCCAGTACGGTGGCCAAGAGACCCAGTACTTC. Its translation: CASSQYGGQETQYF.

This clonotype was observed many times. The genes are TRBV18 and TRBJ2-7; D is perhaps TRBD2 (5 bases). V shed 3 bases and J shed 2 bases, with 11 bases lying between them. The CDR3 runs to 14 residues. Germline V CDR1 and CDR2: KGHSH, LQKENI. The DNA of the CDR3 is TGTGCCAGCTCACCGGAGGACGGGCCCTACGAGCAGTACTTC. Amino acids: CASSPEDGPYEQYF.

V is TRBV11-1 and J is TRBJ2-3; the D gene is possibly TRBD2 (5 bases). Trimming cost V 5 bases and J 11 bases, with 17 bases left between them. Germline CDR1 SGHAT, CDR2 FQDESV (reference sequence). CDR3 length equals 13 residues. This CDR3 is CASSPVSGFEQYF. CDR3 sequence (DNA): TGTGCCAGCAGCCCCGTAAGCGGTTTCGAGCAGTATTTT.

The V and J genes are TRBV29-1 and TRBJ2-1, with D perhaps TRBD2 (6 bases). The CDR3 is 13 residues long. Per the germline V gene, CDR1 is SQVTM and CDR2 is ANQGSEA. Trimming removed 4 bases from V and 7 bases from J, with 14 bases in between. This CDR3 reads CSVGPGAGNEQFF. Here the CDR3 DNA reads TGCAGCGTTGGGCCCGGGGCGGGGAATGAGCAGTTCTTC.

This clonotype was observed a few times. The rearrangement links TRBV12-3 or TRBV12-4 to TRBJ1-5; the D is unclear. The CDR3 extends over 14 amino acids. Trimming removed 6 bases at V and 7 bases at J, with 16 bases between. Here the CDR3 reads CASSPMGSGQPQHF. DNA for the CDR3: TGTGCCAGCAGCCCGATGGGTTCGGGACAGCCCCAGCATTTT.

The chain couples TRBV7-9 to TRBJ2-5; D is unresolved. Deletions cut 0 bases from V and 4 bases from J, with 6 bases between. The CDR3 contains 13 residues. CDR1 is SEHNR and CDR2 is FQNEAQ in the germline V gene (reference sequence). This CDR3 is CASSLAGIETQYF. For the CDR3, the DNA is TGTGCCAGCAGCTTAGCGGGGATAGAGACCCAGTACTTC.

This clonotype showed up just a few times. This chain uses TRBV7-6 with TRBJ2-6; perhaps D is TRBD1 or TRBD2 (5 bases each). The V and J ends lost 4 bases and 2 bases respectively, with 9 bases between them. Germline CDR1 and CDR2: SGHVS and FNYEAQ. The CDR3 is made up of 15 amino acids. CDR3 coding DNA: TGTGCCAGCAGCTCGCCGGGACCTGGGGCCAACGTCCTGACTTTC. This codes for CASSSPGPGANVLTF.

This sequence joins TRBV3-1 and TRBJ2-1, with D unresolved. The CDR3 totals 15 residues. Germline CDR1 reads LGHDT; CDR2 reads YNNKEL (reference sequence). The V gene lost 1 base and the J gene lost 3 bases, with 10 bases spanning the gap. The CDR3 sequence is CASSQVASFYNEQFF. Written as DNA, the CDR3 is TGTGCCAGCAGCCAAGTGGCTAGTTTCTACAATGAGCAGTTCTTC.

This clonotype was recorded at least ten times. The rearrangement joins TRBV7-9 to TRBJ1-2; 7 positions agree with TRBD1. The CDR3 is 15 amino acids. The J segment lost 8 bases and the V segment lost 8 bases, leaving 17 bases of the junction unmatched. The V gene's germline CDR1 is SEHNR and CDR2 FQNEAQ (reference sequence). The DNA for the CDR3 is TGTGCCAGCCCCCTCACCGGACAGGTTCTTGACGGCTACACCTTC. Amino acids: CASPLTGQVLDGYTF.

The sample holds a few counts of this clonotype. A much larger clone lies a single base off, so this may be a read error. The chain recombines TRBV27 with TRBJ2-1; a possible D gene is TRBD1 (6 bases). V was pared by 6 bases and J by 3 bases, with 21 bases between. The germline V gene has CDR1 MNHEY and CDR2 SMNVEV (reference sequence). This CDR3 spans 17 amino acids. CDR3 protein: CASSHRDDRCVYNEQFF. In DNA form, the CDR3 reads TGTGCCAGCAGCCATAGGGATGACAGGTGCGTCTACAATGAGCAGTTCTTC.

This clonotype has ten or more counts. The rearrangement joins TRBV7-9 to TRBJ2-7; D is unresolved. Germline V lookup: CDR1 SEHNR, CDR2 FQNEAQ (reference sequence). Trimming stripped 0 bases from V and 3 bases from J, with 9 bases between. The length of the CDR3 is 14 residues. Written as DNA, the CDR3 is TGTGCCAGCAGCTTAGCGCCCACGTACTACGAGCAGTACTTC. It yields the protein CASSLAPTYYEQYF.

This clonotype was detected many times. This chain connects TRBV12-3 or TRBV12-4 to TRBJ1-4; tentative D call: TRBD1 (5 bases). Trimming took 8 bases from V and 1 from J, leaving 11 bases between them. The length of the CDR3 is 14 residues. This CDR3 reads CASGLRGTNEKLFF. DNA for the CDR3: TGTGCCAGCGGTCTAAGGGGAACTAATGAAAAACTGTTTTTT.